This T cell receptor (beta chain) was obtained from a study of blood T cell repertoires in COVID-19. Overall study: Italy, Spain and the United States were the sources of the convalescent and acute COVID-19 samples. T cells, B-cell-depleted T cells, or PBMCs provided the cDNA or gDNA that served as material.

In the study's own analysis: Cell counts per sample came from amplifying reference gene primers. Generated by immunoSEQ multiplex PCR, the TCRdb table keeps only in-frame clones and is missing some. The V and J calls and clone size were taken over from that table, and D and trimming were inferred from the DNA. The data show about 270,000 clones, with roughly 86% seen just once and around 1.5% held by the top ten. CDR3 length: 13 residues. Trimming removed 11 bases at V and 0 bases at J, with 14 bases between. CDR1 and CDR2 from the germline V gene are MNHEY and SMNVEV (reference sequence). The sample was peripheral blood. The rearrangement uses TRBV27 and TRBJ2-7; perhaps TRBD1 as D (5 bases). The receptor was derived from a woman aged 55 to 70 who had recovered from COVID-19. CDR3 bases: TGTGCCTCAGGGCAGGCAGGCTCCTACGAGCAGTACTTC. Its translation is CASGQAGSYEQYF.